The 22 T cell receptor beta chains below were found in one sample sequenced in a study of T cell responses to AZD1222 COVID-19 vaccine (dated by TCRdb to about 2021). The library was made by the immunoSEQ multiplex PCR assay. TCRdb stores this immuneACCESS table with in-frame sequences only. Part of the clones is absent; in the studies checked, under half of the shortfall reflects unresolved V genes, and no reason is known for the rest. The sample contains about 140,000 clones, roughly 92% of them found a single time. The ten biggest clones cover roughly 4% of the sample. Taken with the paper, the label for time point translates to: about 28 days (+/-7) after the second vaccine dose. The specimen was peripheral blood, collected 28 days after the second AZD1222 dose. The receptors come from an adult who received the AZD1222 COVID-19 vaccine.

This CDR3 is CASPGTGFSTGELFF. The CDR3 coding sequence is TGTGCCAGCCCCGGGACAGGCTTCTCCACCGGGGAGCTGTTTTTT. This chain links TRBV7-8 with TRBJ2-2; TRBD1 agrees at 8 bases. CDR1 and CDR2 (germline): SGHVS, FQNEAQ. The CDR3 spans 15 residues. V lost 8 bases to trimming and J lost 4 bases; unmatched junction nucleotides: 9.

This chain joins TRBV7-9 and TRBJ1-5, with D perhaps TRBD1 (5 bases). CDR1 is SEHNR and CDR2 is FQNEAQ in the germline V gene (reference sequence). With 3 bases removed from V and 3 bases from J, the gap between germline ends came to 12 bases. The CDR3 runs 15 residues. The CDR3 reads CASSFSSGNNQPQHF. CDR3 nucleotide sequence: TGTGCCAGCAGCTTTTCATCAGGGAACAATCAGCCCCAGCATTTT.

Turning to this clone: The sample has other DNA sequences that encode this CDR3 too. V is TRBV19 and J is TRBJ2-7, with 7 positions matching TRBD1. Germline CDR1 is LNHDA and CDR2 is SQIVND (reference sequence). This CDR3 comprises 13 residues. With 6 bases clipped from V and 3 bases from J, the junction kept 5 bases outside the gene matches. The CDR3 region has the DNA TGTGCCAGTAGCCGGGACAGAAACTACGAGCAGTACTTC. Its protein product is CASSRDRNYEQYF.

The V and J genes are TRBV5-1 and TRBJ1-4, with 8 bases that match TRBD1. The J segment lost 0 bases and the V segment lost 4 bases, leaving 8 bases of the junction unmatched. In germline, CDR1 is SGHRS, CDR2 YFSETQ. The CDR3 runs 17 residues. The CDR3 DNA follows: TGCGCCAGCAGCGCCGGACAGGGCGTTGCAACTAATGAAAAACTGTTTTTT. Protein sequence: CASSAGQGVATNEKLFF.

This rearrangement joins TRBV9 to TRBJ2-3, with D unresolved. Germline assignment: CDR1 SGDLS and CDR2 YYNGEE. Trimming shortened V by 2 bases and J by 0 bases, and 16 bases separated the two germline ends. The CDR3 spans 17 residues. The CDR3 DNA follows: TGTGCCAGCAGCGTCTCCCCCGGCCGCTCGAGCACAGATACGCAGTATTTT. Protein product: CASSVSPGRSSTDTQYF.

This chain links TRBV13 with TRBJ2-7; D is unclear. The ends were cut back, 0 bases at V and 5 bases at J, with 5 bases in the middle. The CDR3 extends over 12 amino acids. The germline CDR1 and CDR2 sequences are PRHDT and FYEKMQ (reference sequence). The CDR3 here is CASSLGSHEQYF. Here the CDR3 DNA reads TGTGCCAGCAGCTTAGGTAGTCACGAGCAGTACTTC.

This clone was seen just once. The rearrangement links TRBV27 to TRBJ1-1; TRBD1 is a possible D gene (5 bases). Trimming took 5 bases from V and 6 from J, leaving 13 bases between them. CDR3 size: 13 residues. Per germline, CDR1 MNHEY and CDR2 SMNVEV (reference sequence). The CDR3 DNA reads TGTGCCAGCAGTACCGGGACGAGCCCTGAAGCTTTCTTT. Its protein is CASSTGTSPEAFF.

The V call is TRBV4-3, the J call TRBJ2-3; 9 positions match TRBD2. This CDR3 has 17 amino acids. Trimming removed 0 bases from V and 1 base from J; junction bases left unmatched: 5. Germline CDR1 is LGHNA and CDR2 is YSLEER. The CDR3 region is CASSQDQAGGGTDTQYF. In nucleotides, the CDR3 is TGCGCCAGCAGCCAAGATCAGGCGGGGGGGGGCACAGATACGCAGTATTTT.

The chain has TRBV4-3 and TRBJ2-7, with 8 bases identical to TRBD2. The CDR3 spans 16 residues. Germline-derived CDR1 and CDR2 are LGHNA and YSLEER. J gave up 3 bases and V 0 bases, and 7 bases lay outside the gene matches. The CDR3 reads CASSQDIAGRIYEQYF. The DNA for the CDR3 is TGCGCCAGCAGCCAAGATATAGCGGGACGGATCTACGAGCAGTACTTC.

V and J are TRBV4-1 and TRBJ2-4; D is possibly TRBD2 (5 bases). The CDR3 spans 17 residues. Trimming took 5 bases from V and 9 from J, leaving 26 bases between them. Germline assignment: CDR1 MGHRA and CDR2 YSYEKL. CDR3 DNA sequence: TGCGCCAGCAGCTCTCTACCCCACAGTGAGGTAGAGGGCATTCAGTACTTC. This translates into CASSSLPHSEVEGIQYF.

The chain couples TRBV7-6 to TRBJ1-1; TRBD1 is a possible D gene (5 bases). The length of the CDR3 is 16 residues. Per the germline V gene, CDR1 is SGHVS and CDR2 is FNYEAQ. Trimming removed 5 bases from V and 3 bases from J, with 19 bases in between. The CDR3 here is CASSRFGGALDTEAFF. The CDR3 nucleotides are TGTGCCAGCAGCCGTTTCGGAGGGGCCCTAGACACTGAAGCTTTCTTT.

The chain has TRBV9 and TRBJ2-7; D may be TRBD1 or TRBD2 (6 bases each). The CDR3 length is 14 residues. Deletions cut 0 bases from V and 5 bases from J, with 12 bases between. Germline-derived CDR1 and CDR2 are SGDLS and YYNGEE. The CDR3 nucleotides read TGTGCCAGCAGCGTAGCCGGGGGCTTCCACGAGCAGTACTTC. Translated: CASSVAGGFHEQYF. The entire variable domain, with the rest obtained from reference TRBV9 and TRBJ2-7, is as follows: DSGVTQTPKHLITATGQRVTLRCSPRSGDLSVYWYQQSLDQGLQFLIQYYNGEERAKGNILERFSAQQFPDLHSELNLSSLELGDSALYFCASSVAGGFHEQYFGPGTRLTVT.

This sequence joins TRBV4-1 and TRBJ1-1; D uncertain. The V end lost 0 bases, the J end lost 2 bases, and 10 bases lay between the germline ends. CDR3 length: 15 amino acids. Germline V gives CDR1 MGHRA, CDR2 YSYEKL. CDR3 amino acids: CASSQERADNTEAFF. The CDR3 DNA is TGCGCCAGCAGCCAAGAAAGGGCAGATAACACTGAAGCTTTCTTT.

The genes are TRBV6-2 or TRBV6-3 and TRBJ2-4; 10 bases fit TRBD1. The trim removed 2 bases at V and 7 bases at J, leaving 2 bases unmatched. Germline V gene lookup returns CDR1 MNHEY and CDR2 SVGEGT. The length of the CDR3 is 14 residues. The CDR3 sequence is CASSYETGGNIQYF. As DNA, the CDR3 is TGTGCCAGCAGTTACGAGACAGGGGGCAACATTCAGTACTTC.

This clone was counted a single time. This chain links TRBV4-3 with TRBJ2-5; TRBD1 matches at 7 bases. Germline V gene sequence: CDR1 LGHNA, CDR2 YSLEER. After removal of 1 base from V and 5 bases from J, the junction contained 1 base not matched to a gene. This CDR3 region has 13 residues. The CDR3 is CASSQGQGETQYF. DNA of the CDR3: TGCGCCAGCAGCCAAGGACAGGGTGAGACCCAGTACTTC.

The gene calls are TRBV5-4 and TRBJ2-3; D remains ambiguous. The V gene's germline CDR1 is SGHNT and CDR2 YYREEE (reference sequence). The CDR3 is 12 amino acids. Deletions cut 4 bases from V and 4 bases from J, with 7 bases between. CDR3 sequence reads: CASSASADTQYF. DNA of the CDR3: TGTGCCAGCAGCGCCAGCGCAGATACGCAGTATTTT.

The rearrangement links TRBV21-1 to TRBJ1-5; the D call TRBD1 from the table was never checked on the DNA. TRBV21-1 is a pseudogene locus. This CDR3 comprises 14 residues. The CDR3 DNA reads TGTGCCAGCAGCATTGACAGGGTAAGGCAGCCCCAGCATTTT. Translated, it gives CASSIDRVRQPQHF.

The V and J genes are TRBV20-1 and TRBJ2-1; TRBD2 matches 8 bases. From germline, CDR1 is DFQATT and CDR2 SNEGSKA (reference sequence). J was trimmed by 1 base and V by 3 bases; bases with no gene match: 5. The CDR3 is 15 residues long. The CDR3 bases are TGCAGTGCTAGTGGGGCGGGAGGATCCTACAATGAGCAGTTCTTC. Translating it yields CSASGAGGSYNEQFF.

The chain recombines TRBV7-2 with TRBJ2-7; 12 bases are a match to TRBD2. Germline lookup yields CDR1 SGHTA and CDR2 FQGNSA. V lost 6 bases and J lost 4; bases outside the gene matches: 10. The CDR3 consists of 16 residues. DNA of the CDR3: TGTGCCAGCAGACCACTAGCGGGGGGCCCCGGGTACGAGCAGTACTTC. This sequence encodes CASRPLAGGPGYEQYF.

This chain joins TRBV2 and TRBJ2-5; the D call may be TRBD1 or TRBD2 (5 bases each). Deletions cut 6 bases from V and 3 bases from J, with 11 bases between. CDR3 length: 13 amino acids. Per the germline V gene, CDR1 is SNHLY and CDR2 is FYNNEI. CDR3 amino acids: CASSSGTEETQYF. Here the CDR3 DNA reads TGTGCCAGCAGCTCCGGGACGGAAGAGACCCAGTACTTC.

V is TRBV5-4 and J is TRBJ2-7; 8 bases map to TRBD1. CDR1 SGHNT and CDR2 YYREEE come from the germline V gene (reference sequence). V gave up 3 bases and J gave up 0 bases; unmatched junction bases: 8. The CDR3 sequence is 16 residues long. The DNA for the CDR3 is TGTGCCAGCAGCTGGGACTCAGGGGGCGTCTCCTACGAGCAGTACTTC. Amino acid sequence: CASSWDSGGVSYEQYF.

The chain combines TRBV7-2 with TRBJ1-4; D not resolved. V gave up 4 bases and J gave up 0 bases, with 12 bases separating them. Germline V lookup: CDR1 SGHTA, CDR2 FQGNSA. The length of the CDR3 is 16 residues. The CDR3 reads CASSSKSHTTNEKLFF. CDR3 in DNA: TGTGCCAGCAGCTCGAAGTCACATACAACTAATGAAAAACTGTTTTTT.